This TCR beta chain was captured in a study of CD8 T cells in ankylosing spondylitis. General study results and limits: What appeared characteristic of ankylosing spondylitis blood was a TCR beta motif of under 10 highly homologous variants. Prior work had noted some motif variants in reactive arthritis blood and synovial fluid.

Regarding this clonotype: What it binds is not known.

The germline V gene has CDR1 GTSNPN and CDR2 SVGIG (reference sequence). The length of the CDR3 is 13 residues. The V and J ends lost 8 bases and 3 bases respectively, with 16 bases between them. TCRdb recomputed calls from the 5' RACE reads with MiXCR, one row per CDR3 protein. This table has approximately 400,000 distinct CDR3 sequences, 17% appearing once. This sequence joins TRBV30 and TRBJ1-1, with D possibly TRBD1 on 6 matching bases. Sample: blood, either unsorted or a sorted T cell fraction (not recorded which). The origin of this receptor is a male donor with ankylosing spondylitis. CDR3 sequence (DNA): TGTGCCCGGGAGGGTAACAGGGACACTGAAGCTTTCTTT. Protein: CAREGNRDTEAFF.